One T cell receptor (beta chain) is described in this entry. No antigen is known for it. The data originate from a study of T-cell reconstitution after alpha-beta-depleted transplantation in children. Trimming removed 1 base from V and 6 bases from J, with 7 bases in between. Germline V gene sequence: CDR1 DFQATT, CDR2 SNEGSKA (reference sequence). This CDR3 is built from 12 residues. Construction of the TCRbeta library involved unique molecular identifiers. TCRdb independently ran MiXCR on the PCR reads; one entry per CDR3 protein. The profile covers about 240,000 distinct CDR3 sequences, with roughly a quarter appearing a single time and 2.6% taken by the ten largest. Findings and caveats of the study: Surviving recipient T cells and thymic progenitors underlay high day-60 TCRbeta diversity in some patients. A year had passed since transplant, and T-cell counts and diversity by then came mostly from newly produced T cells. Reportedly, alpha-beta T cells present about two months post-transplant originated from several hundred expanded clones of graft origin.

The rearrangement uses TRBV20-1 and TRBJ1-5; no firm D call. The source was PBMCs, collected before TCRalphabeta/CD19-depleted stem cell transplant. This TCR was sampled from a girl aged 2 to 9 with Fanconi anemia, due to receive a stem cell transplant. CDR3 coding DNA: TGCAGTGCTAGAGGAGAAACTCAGCCCCAGCATTTT. It translates to CSARGETQPQHF.